This TCR beta chain was sequenced in a study of blood T cells in healthy people across ages (dated by TCRdb to the mid-2010s). General notes on the study: In model experiments, template switching captured about one uniquely barcoded TCR beta cDNA molecule for every two T cells. Age-related changes in TCR beta repertoire diversity were measured in the study by deep sequencing normalized with unique cDNA molecular identifiers. The donors were split into four age groups: young (average about 16 years), middle-aged (around 37), aged (62) and long-lived (approximately 80). Donors of different ages were randomly distributed across sequencing lanes to avoid experimental bias. For two donors (one aged 18 to 29 and one aged 80 or older), the study analyzed two additional independent replicas of 1 million unique cDNA reads from the same blood draw.

Library method: 5' RACE. This sample was sequenced with an Illumina HiSeq 2500. A second PCR of about 6 to 12 cycles was performed with a sample-barcoded 5' primer and a J-beta primer mix. A template-switch 5' adaptor carrying 12 random nucleotides introduced a unique molecular identifier onto each TCR beta cDNA molecule. At least 3 million CDR3-containing paired-end reads were obtained from each sample. First-strand cDNA synthesis was performed from all RNA using the Mint cDNA synthesis kit, with priming by a TRBC-specific oligonucleotide. After uracil-DNA glycosylase treatment, a first 18-cycle PCR used universal primers M1SS and BC2_uni_R on all cDNA. The original pipeline was this. For normalization, 1 million high-quality reads were randomly selected from each sample, with every read carrying a distinct molecular identifier. Instead of being binned into consensus sequences, reads that shared molecular identifiers were thrown out. MiTCR, with a Q25 quality threshold and the strictest error-elimination algorithm, was used for CDR3 identification, clonotype clustering and error correction. A nonparametric unseen species model with Euler transformation was used to estimate lower-bound total TCR beta diversity. The raw public data were reprocessed by TCRdb itself: fastp quality trimming at Q25, MiXCR clonotype calling, in-frame beta chains only. One record per CDR3 amino acid sequence lists the most common genes and DNA. TCRdb's processing, not the authors', yielded these V and J calls. The table for this sample lists over 700,000 distinct CDR3 sequences; around half of them were counted only once. Of the sample, around 41% is held by the ten largest clones.

Beyond this particular receptor, the publication reports: Since profiling was done on bulk unsorted PBMCs, naive and antigen-experienced compartments could not be conclusively compared. Donor CMV infection status was unknown, potentially confounding age-related changes in expanded clonotypes. Observed TCR beta diversity per million T cells fell roughly linearly with age, and a significant reduction was already apparent by age about 38. A strong correlation was found between observed TCR beta diversity and the percentage of naive T cells measured by flow cytometry. Estimates of total diversity based on one million sequenced T cells were regarded as lower bounds and as underestimates. Compared with the aged group, the long-lived group had more naive CD4+ T cells, fewer expanded clones and increased TCR diversity, a pattern suggesting age selection.

The donors were 40 or so Caucasian individuals from Russia, aged 6 to 90 years, who were systemically healthy. Each donor gave about 11 milliliters of peripheral blood, drawn into EDTA-treated Vacutainer tubes. PBMCs were isolated by Ficoll-Paque density-gradient centrifugation, with at least 6 million obtained per sample. Total RNA was extracted from PBMCs with Trizol reagent, with at least 6 micrograms obtained per sample. Naive CD45RAhigh/CD27high T cell percentages were measured by flow cytometry on a PBMC aliquot from every donor. The germline V gene specifies SGHRS as CDR1 and YFSETQ as CDR2. V sheds 2 bases and J sheds 6 bases, leaving 21 bases between their ends. Its CDR3 holds 18 amino acids, cysteine through phenylalanine. The retained sequence is limited to the CDR3, 54 bases, with the frame set at the first base. On this clonotype: Which antigen it targets is not known. No much larger clone exists at a distance of one base, and base qualities are not known.

Input material: blood. Recombination joined TRBV5-1 with TRBJ2-6, with TRBD2 perhaps the D gene, on 5 matching bases. This TCR was sampled from an elderly man in good health. The base sequence is TGCGCCAGCAGCTTAACGGGATGGAGGTCACCTGAGGCCAACGTCCTGACTTTC. Its protein product is CASSLTGWRSPEANVLTF.